The 9 T cell receptor beta chains below were found in one sample sequenced in a study of long-term antiretroviral therapy in people with HIV (dated by TCRdb to about 2022). The immunoSEQ hsTCRB v3.0 assay was used at survey level resolution to sequence the TRB variable region. As stored in TCRdb, this immuneACCESS dataset retains in-frame rearrangements with V and J assigned. A fraction of the clones does not appear; measured against another copy, unresolved V genes explain less than half of the discrepancy, and the remainder lacks a known reason. Here the sample has 20,000 to 25,000 clones; over 80% occur a single time. The ten largest make up 12% of the sample. Source: unsorted PBMCs, taken 1.6 years after starting antiretroviral therapy. Source of these receptors: a man aged 40-49 years with HIV.

Of note for this clone: The germline gene is not matched at one end of the junction; a read error may be the cause. This chain joins TRBV7-9 and TRBJ2-3, with a weak D call TRBD1 (6 bases). CDR3 length: 11 amino acids. CDR1 is SEHNR, CDR2 FQNEAQ, per germline (reference sequence). CDR3 residues: CASSPDSSPDF. The CDR3 coding sequence is TGTGCCAGCAGCCCGGACAGTTCCCCGGATTTT. The whole variable domain, filled in from reference TRBV7-9 and TRBJ2-3, reads DTGVSQNPRHKITKRGQNVTFRCDPISEHNRLYWYRQTLGQGPEFLTYFQNEAQLEKSRLLSDRFSAERPKGSFSTLEIQRTEQGDSAMYLCASSPDSSPDFGPGTRLTVL.

This clone was recorded only once. The chain links TRBV6-5 to TRBJ1-1; TRBD1 is a possible D gene (5 bases). Germline assignment: CDR1 MNHEY and CDR2 SVGAGI. Trimming took 2 bases from V and 2 from J, leaving 9 bases between them. CDR3 length: 14 amino acids. CDR3 sequence reads: CASSYLGTNTEAFF. CDR3 bases: TGTGCCAGCAGTTACCTAGGGACTAACACTGAAGCTTTCTTT.

The genes are TRBV7-8 and TRBJ2-7, with TRBD2 matching over 8 bases. Germline values: CDR1 SGHVS, CDR2 FQNEAQ. Trimming cost V 5 bases and J 4 bases; bases outside gene matches: 13. This CDR3 contains 16 residues. CDR3 DNA sequence: TGTGCCAGCAGCCGGGGGGGGCTGACAAACCTATACGAGCAGTACTTC. It is translated as CASSRGGLTNLYEQYF.

V gene TRBV7-6 combines with J gene TRBJ1-1, with D unclear. V was shortened by 2 bases and J by 4 bases, with 11 bases between the two germline ends. This CDR3 spans 14 amino acids. CDR1 is SGHVS and CDR2 is FNYEAQ in the germline V gene. In DNA form, the CDR3 reads TGTGCCAGCAGCTTAACGGGGTTGGGCACTGAAGCTTTCTTT. Protein: CASSLTGLGTEAFF. Supplemented by reference TRBV7-6 and TRBJ1-1, the full variable domain reads GAGVSQSPRYKVTKRGQDVALRCDPISGHVSLYWYRQALGQGPEFLTYFNYEAQQDKSGLPNDRFSAERPEGSISTLTIQRTEQRDSAMYRCASSLTGLGTEAFFGQGTRLTVV.

CDR3 loop: CAGSIATNEKLFF. In DNA, the CDR3 is TGTGCCGGGAGCATTGCAACTAATGAAAAACTGTTTTTT. The chain links TRBV6-1 to TRBJ1-4; D gene uncertain. The germline V gene encodes CDR1 MNHNS and CDR2 SASEGT. Trimming took 11 bases from V and 0 from J, leaving 10 bases between them. The CDR3 covers 13 residues.

The chain links TRBV5-4 to TRBJ2-7; possible D gene TRBD2, 6 bases. This CDR3 region has 14 residues. Germline values: CDR1 SGHNT, CDR2 YYREEE (reference sequence). Trimming pared 4 bases from V and 3 bases from J, leaving 14 bases between. The CDR3 region is CASSQDPGVYEQYF. CDR3 nucleotide sequence: TGTGCCAGCAGCCAGGACCCGGGGGTCTACGAGCAGTACTTC.

The V gene is TRBV19, the J gene TRBJ2-1, with TRBD2 matching 7 bases. CDR3 length: 15 amino acids. Germline V lookup: CDR1 LNHDA, CDR2 SQIVND (reference sequence). V trimming: 3 bases; J trimming: 9 bases; junction bases outside the gene matches: 11. The CDR3 DNA is TGTGCCAGTAGTATTACGAGACTAGCTCTCAGTGAGCAGTTCTTC. This gives the protein CASSITRLALSEQFF.

The J gene is TRBJ2-3, the V gene TRBV11-2; TRBD1 or TRBD2 may be the D gene (5 bases each). Deletions cut 4 bases from V and 1 base from J, with 12 bases between. The CDR3 covers 15 residues. Germline CDR1 reads SGHAT; CDR2 reads FQNNGV. The CDR3 region has the DNA TGTGCCAGCAGCTCGGGGCAGGTGGGCACAGATACGCAGTATTTT. Its protein product is CASSSGQVGTDTQYF.

The chain couples TRBV5-6 to TRBJ2-1, with TRBD2 identical over 16 bases. Germline V gene lookup returns CDR1 SGHDT and CDR2 YYEEEE. This CDR3 is built from 15 residues. Trimming at V came to 3 bases and at J to 16 bases, leaving 10 bases not matched to a gene. The CDR3 reads CASSWGTSGRAGGFF. CDR3 nucleotides: TGTGCCAGCAGCTGGGGGACTAGCGGGAGGGCCGGGGGTTTCTTC. The full variable domain, completed using reference TRBV5-6 and TRBJ2-1, is DAGVTQSPTHLIKTRGQQVTLRCSPKSGHDTVSWYQQALGQGPQFIFQYYEEEERQRGNFPDRFSGHQFPNYSSELNVNALLLGDSALYLCASSWGTSGRAGGFFGPGTRLTVL.